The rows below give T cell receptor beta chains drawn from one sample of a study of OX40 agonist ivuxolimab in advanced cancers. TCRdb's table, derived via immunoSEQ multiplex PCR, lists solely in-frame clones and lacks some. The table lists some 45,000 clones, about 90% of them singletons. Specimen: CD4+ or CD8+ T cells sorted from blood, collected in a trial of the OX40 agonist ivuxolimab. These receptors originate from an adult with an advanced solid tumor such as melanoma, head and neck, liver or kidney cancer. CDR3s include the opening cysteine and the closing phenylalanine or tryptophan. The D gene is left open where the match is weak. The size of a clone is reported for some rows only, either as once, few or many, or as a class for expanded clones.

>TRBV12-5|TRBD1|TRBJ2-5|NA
TGTGCTAGTGCCGCCCGCCGGGACAGCCGGTACCAAGAGACCCAGTACTTC
CASAARRDSRYQETQYF
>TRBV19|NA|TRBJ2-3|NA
TGTGCCAGGATTAGCGCCCTCGGGACAGATACGCAGTATTTT
CARISALGTDTQYF
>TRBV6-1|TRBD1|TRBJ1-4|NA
TGTGCCAGCAGTGAAGCGCAGACAGGGGAGTGGGAAACTAATGAAAAACTGTTTTTT
CASSEAQTGEWETNEKLFF
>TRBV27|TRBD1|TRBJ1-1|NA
TGTGCCAGCTATACGGGGACAGGGGTCACTGAAGCTTTCTTT
CASYTGTGVTEAFF
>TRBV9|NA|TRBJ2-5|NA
TGTGCCAGCAGCGTAAGTGGCAGCCAAGAGACCCAGTACTTC
CASSVSGSQETQYF
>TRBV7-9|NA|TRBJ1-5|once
TGTGCCAGCAGCTCAGGGGTCCGGCAGCCCCAGCATTTT
CASSSGVRQPQHF
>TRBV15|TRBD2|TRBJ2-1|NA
TGTGCCACCAGCGCCCTAGCGGGAGATTCCTCTGAGCAGTTCTTC
CATSALAGDSSEQFF
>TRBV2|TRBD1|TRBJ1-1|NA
TGTGCCAGCAGTGAGGGACAGGGACAGACTGAAGCTTTCTTT
CASSEGQGQTEAFF
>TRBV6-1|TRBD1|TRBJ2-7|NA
TGTGCCAGCAGTGCCCCCCTCGGGACAGGCCACGAGCAGTACTTC
CASSAPLGTGHEQYF
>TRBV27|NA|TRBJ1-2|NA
TGTGCCACCTTCGGAGACTATGGCTACACCTTC
CATFGDYGYTF
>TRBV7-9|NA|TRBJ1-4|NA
TGTGCCAGCAGTCCTGATGACAGCACTAATGAAAAACTGTTTTTT
CASSPDDSTNEKLFF
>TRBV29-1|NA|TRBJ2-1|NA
TGCAGCGTTGAACCCGCCGCAGACAATGAGCAGTTCTTC
CSVEPAADNEQFF
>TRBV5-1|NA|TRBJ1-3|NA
TGCGCCAGCAGCTTGGGTAGGCAGAGCTCTGGAAACACCATATATTTT
CASSLGRQSSGNTIYF
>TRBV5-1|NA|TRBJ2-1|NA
TGCGCCAGCAGCTTTCCACGCCTTGATGAGCAGTTCTTC
CASSFPRLDEQFF
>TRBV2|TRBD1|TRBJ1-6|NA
TGTGCCAGCAGGGGAGACAGGGGCAATGATAATTCACCCCTCCACTTT
CASRGDRGNDNSPLHF
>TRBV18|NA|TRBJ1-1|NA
TGTGCCAGCTCACGTCAACAGGGAGGAACTGAAGCTTTCTTT
CASSRQQGGTEAFF
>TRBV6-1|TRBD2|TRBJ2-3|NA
TGTGCCAGCAGTCAAGGACTAGCGGGGGGCTCTGACCGATTGGGTACGCAGTATTTT
CASSQGLAGGSDRLGTQYF
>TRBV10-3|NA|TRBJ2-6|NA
TGTGCCATCTCCGAGTCGTGGGGCTCTGGGGCCAACGTCCTGACTTTC
CAISESWGSGANVLTF
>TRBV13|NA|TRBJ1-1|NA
TGTGCCAGCAGCTTAGGGCAGGGTGGGACTGAAGCTTTCTTT
CASSLGQGGTEAFF
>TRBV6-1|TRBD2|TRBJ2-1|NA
TGTGCCAGCAGTATTGGACTAGCGGGGAGTAGTGAGCAGTTCTTC
CASSIGLAGSSEQFF
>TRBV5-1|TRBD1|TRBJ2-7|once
TGCGCCAGCAGCTCCCGGGACAGGGGGCACGAGCAGTACTTC
CASSSRDRGHEQYF
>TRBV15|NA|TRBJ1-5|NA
TGTGCCACCAGCAGAGATCCTATTGGTCAGCCCCAGCATTTT
CATSRDPIGQPQHF
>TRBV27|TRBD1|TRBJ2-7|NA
TGTGCCAGCGGAAAAGGGGACAGACACGAGCAGTACTTC
CASGKGDRHEQYF
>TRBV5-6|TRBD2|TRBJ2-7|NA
TGTGCCAGCAGCCTTCAGGAGCGGGGGCCCTACGAGCAGTACTTC
CASSLQERGPYEQYF
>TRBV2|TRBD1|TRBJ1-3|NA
TGTGCCATCCTGGGACAGGACAACACCATATATTTT
CAILGQDNTIYF
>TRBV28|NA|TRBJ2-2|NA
TGTGCCAGCAGTTTCATCTTGAACACCGGGGAGCTGTTTTTT
CASSFILNTGELFF
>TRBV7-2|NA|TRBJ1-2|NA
TGTGCCAGCAGCTCCCCATGGGGGGATCAAGCTAACTATGGCTACACCTTC
CASSSPWGDQANYGYTF
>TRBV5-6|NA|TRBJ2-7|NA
TGTGCCAGCAGCTTCGTTAGCGAGAACTACGAGCAGTACTTC
CASSFVSENYEQYF
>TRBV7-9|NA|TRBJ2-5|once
TGTGCCAGCACCCCGACTGTCCAAGAGACCCAGTACTTC
CASTPTVQETQYF